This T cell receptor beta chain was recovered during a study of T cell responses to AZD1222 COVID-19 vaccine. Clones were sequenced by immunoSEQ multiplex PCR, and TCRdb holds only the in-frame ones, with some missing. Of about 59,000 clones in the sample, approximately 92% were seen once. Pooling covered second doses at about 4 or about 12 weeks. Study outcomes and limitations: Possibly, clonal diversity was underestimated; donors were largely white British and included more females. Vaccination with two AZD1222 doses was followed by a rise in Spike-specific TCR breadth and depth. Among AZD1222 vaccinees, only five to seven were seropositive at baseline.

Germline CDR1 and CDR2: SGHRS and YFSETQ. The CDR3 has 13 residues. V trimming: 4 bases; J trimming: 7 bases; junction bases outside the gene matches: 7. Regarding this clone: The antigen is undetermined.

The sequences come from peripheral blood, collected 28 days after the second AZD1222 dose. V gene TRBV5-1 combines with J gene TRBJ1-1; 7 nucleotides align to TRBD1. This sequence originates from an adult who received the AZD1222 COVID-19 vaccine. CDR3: CASSRGQVVEAFF. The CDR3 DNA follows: TGCGCCAGCAGCCGAGGACAGGTTGTTGAAGCTTTCTTT.